This TCR beta chain originates from a study of a mutant IDH1 vaccine in newly diagnosed glioma. About the study: Before enrollment, the patients had been treated with radiotherapy alone, temozolomide alone, or both together. Most of them had received both.

The time point: baseline, week 1 (first vaccination visit). Described treatment: pre-vaccination baseline after standard-of-care therapy. Repertoires were generated with immunoSEQ multiplex PCR, while TCRdb's copy carries only in-frame clones and drops some. Among about 51,000 clones listed, around 80% were seen once. Germline V CDR1 and CDR2: SGHKS, YYEKEE (reference sequence). V lost 4 bases and J lost 6, with 16 bases in between. The CDR3 runs to 15 residues. The material sequenced was PBMCs, taken from a glioma patient treated with radiotherapy, temozolomide or both. The source is a woman aged 40 to 50 with glioma. J is TRBJ2-2 and V is TRBV5-5, with a tentative D call TRBD1 (6 bases). As DNA, the CDR3 is TGTGCCAGCAGCCTGGGGGCTCTTCATGCCGGGGAGCTGTTTTTT. Translated: CASSLGALHAGELFF.